Shown below are 21 T cell receptor beta chains from a single sample sequenced in a study of early T cells in non-severe SARS-CoV-2 infection. MiXCR, applied by TCRdb to the 5' RACE reads, yields one record per CDR3 protein. The table lists tens of thousands of distinct CDR3 sequences, around an eighth of them singletons. Source material: whole blood. Receptors originate from an adult who was a healthcare worker with PCR-confirmed SARS-CoV-2 infection or an uninfected control (not recorded which).

This clonotype was seen many times. This chain joins TRBV28 and TRBJ2-3; 13 bases are shared with TRBD2. Trimming removed 4 bases from V and 8 bases from J; junction bases left unmatched: 6. The CDR3 runs 15 residues. The V gene's germline CDR1 is MDHEN and CDR2 SYDVKM. The CDR3 region is CASSSGLAGFRTQYF. For the CDR3, the DNA is TGTGCCAGCAGTTCGGGACTAGCGGGATTTCGTACGCAGTATTTT.

This rearrangement joins TRBV11-2 to TRBJ2-1, with D perhaps assigned TRBD1 or TRBD2 (6 bases each). The CDR3 extends over 14 amino acids. Germline-derived CDR1 and CDR2 are SGHAT and FQNNGV. Trimming took 1 base from V and 5 from J, leaving 9 bases between them. The CDR3 DNA sequence: TGTGCCAGCAGCTTAGGTGGGGGGCACAATGAGCAGTTCTTC. Its translation is CASSLGGGHNEQFF.

V and J are TRBV3-1 and TRBJ2-1; 13 bases map to TRBD2. This CDR3 has 17 amino acids. Germline V lookup: CDR1 LGHDT, CDR2 YNNKEL (reference sequence). The J segment lost 3 bases and the V segment lost 3 bases, leaving 5 bases of the junction unmatched. The CDR3 sequence is CASSQTGLAGNYNEQFF. DNA for the CDR3: TGTGCCAGCAGCCAGACGGGACTAGCGGGGAACTACAATGAGCAGTTCTTC.

There are many counts of this clonotype. The V gene is TRBV11-2, the J gene TRBJ2-5, with a tentative D call TRBD1 (5 bases). The CDR3 runs 13 residues. Germline V lookup: CDR1 SGHAT, CDR2 FQNNGV. Trimming removed 5 bases from V and 3 bases from J, with 10 bases in between. In DNA form, the CDR3 reads TGTGCCAGCAGCCTGGGGCTGGAAGAGACCCAGTACTTC. Amino acids: CASSLGLEETQYF. Together with reference TRBV11-2 and TRBJ2-5, the CDR3 gives the full variable domain: EAGVAQSPRYKIIEKRQSVAFWCNPISGHATLYWYQQILGQGPKLLIQFQNNGVVDDSQLPKDRFSAERLKGVDSTLKIQPAKLEDSAVYLCASSLGLEETQYFGPGTRLLVL.

This clonotype was observed many times. The chain combines TRBV29-1 with TRBJ2-5, with D possibly TRBD2 on 5 matching bases. There are 12 residues in the CDR3. V dropped 8 bases and J dropped 6 bases, with 16 bases sitting between them. CDR1 and CDR2 from the germline V gene are SQVTM and ANQGSEA. CDR3 amino acids: CSSGETRKTQYF. The CDR3 DNA follows: TGCAGCTCCGGGGAAACTAGGAAGACCCAGTACTTC.

This clonotype was found a few times. V gene TRBV29-1 combines with J gene TRBJ2-1; 8 nucleotides line up with TRBD2. This CDR3 spans 12 amino acids. V lost 4 bases and J lost 9; bases outside the gene matches: 5. Germline V lookup: CDR1 SQVTM, CDR2 ANQGSEA. The CDR3 sequence: CSVGGLVPEQFF. In DNA, the CDR3 is TGCAGCGTTGGGGGACTAGTTCCTGAGCAGTTCTTC.

This sequence joins TRBV28 and TRBJ2-1; no clear D gene. The germline V and J ends were trimmed by 6 bases and 11 bases, with 11 bases remaining between them. The CDR3 contains 11 residues. CDR1 is MDHEN, CDR2 SYDVKM, per germline. The CDR3 coding sequence is TGTGCCAGCAGACTCGACGCTAAGCAGTTCTTC. This sequence encodes CASRLDAKQFF.

Ten or more counts support this clonotype. The chain combines TRBV27 with TRBJ2-3; maybe TRBD2 (5 bases). Germline loops: CDR1 MNHEY, CDR2 SMNVEV (reference sequence). CDR3 size: 14 residues. Trimming removed 7 bases from V and 8 bases from J, with 19 bases in between. CDR3 in amino acids: CASISGLPGGTQYF. The DNA of the CDR3 is TGTGCCAGCATCTCCGGACTGCCCGGCGGTACGCAGTATTTT.

In its sample, this clonotype was seen many times. As DNA, the CDR3 is TGTGCCAGCAGTCCCCCCAGTATCCGTGAGACCCAGTACTTC. Residues: CASSPPSIRETQYF. The V call is TRBV28, the J call TRBJ2-5; no clear D. CDR1 MDHEN and CDR2 SYDVKM come from the germline V gene. The ends were cut back, 5 bases at V and 5 bases at J, with 15 bases in the middle. The CDR3 totals 14 residues.

This clonotype was detected many times. This chain connects TRBV7-3 to TRBJ2-1; 8 nucleotides align to TRBD2. Germline V lookup: CDR1 SGHTA, CDR2 FQGTGA. V was pared by 0 bases and J by 6 bases, with 4 bases of the junction left unmatched. The CDR3 spans 15 residues. This CDR3 reads CASSLTERERNEQFF. The CDR3 DNA is TGTGCCAGCAGCTTAACGGAGCGGGAGCGCAATGAGCAGTTCTTC.

The rearrangement uses TRBV5-4 and TRBJ2-1; TRBD2 agrees at 13 bases. The CDR3 has 17 amino acids. Germline V gives CDR1 SGHNT, CDR2 YYREEE (reference sequence). V gave up 4 bases and J gave up 3 bases; unmatched junction bases: 7. The CDR3 region is CASSPGLAGVIYNEQFF. The CDR3 coding sequence is TGTGCCAGCAGCCCCGGACTAGCGGGAGTCATCTACAATGAGCAGTTCTTC.

The V gene is TRBV29-1, the J gene TRBJ2-7; the D gene is possibly TRBD1 (7 bases). V dropped 8 bases and J dropped 2 bases, with 16 bases sitting between them. The germline CDR1 and CDR2 sequences are SQVTM and ANQGSEA. This CDR3 region has 13 residues. CDR3 DNA sequence: TGCAGCTCGATCACAGGGGAGGCCTACGAGCAGTACTTC. Translated, it gives CSSITGEAYEQYF.

The chain joins TRBV3-1 to TRBJ2-3; possibly TRBD2 for D (6 bases). The CDR3 totals 15 residues. Germline CDR1 reads LGHDT; CDR2 reads YNNKEL (reference sequence). Trimming shortened V by 4 bases and J by 2 bases, and 13 bases separated the two germline ends. In DNA form, the CDR3 reads TGTGCCAGCAGCCCTTCATCTAGCGTCACAGATACGCAGTATTTT. Its protein product is CASSPSSSVTDTQYF.

This clonotype was found a few times. The chain has TRBV20-1 and TRBJ2-6; no firm D call. V gave up 5 bases and J gave up 2 bases, with 10 bases separating them. CDR1 and CDR2 from the germline V gene are DFQATT and SNEGSKA (reference sequence). This CDR3 has 14 amino acids. The CDR3 DNA reads TGCAGTGCTGGTGCCCCGGCTGGGGCCAACGTCCTGACTTTC. It encodes CSAGAPAGANVLTF.

Here the CDR3 DNA reads TGCAGTGCTGAAGGATCCTATAATTCACCCCTCCACTTT. Its protein product is CSAEGSYNSPLHF. This sequence joins TRBV20-1 and TRBJ1-6; D gene ambiguous. The V end lost 5 bases, the J end lost 1 base, and 6 bases lay between the germline ends. Germline CDR1 is DFQATT and CDR2 is SNEGSKA (reference sequence). This CDR3 has 13 residues.

The V gene is TRBV27, the J gene TRBJ1-5, with 10 bases that match TRBD1. This CDR3 has 14 amino acids. Germline CDR1 is MNHEY and CDR2 is SMNVEV (reference sequence). The J segment lost 7 bases and the V segment lost 5 bases, leaving 5 bases of the junction unmatched. CDR3 sequence (DNA): TGTGCCAGCAGTCTTTCGACAGGGGGCCAGCCCCAGCATTTT. This codes for CASSLSTGGQPQHF.

The chain uses TRBV12-3 or TRBV12-4 and TRBJ2-7; D is unresolved. This CDR3 spans 15 amino acids. V lost 2 bases and J 2 bases, leaving 13 bases between the germline ends. The CDR3 DNA reads TGTGCCAGCAGTTTAAGCCGGGCCAGACCCTACGAGCAGTACTTC. Translation: CASSLSRARPYEQYF.

The rearrangement joins TRBV5-1 to TRBJ2-7; 10 bases line up with TRBD2. J gave up 4 bases and V 4 bases, and 8 bases lay outside the gene matches. The CDR3 is 15 amino acids. Per germline, CDR1 SGHRS and CDR2 YFSETQ. Written as DNA, the CDR3 is TGCGCCAGCAGCCCTCTAGCGGGAGCCGGGTACGAGCAGTACTTC. Its translation: CASSPLAGAGYEQYF.

This clonotype was observed a handful of times. The V gene is TRBV6-1, the J gene TRBJ2-1, with TRBD2 identical over 7 bases. This CDR3 contains 15 residues. V lost 6 bases, J lost 7 bases, and 12 bases stayed unmatched. Per germline, CDR1 MNHNS and CDR2 SASEGT. CDR3 nucleotide sequence: TGTGCCAGCAGGCCCGGGGGGAGCGGAGGGAATGAGCAGTTCTTC. As protein: CASRPGGSGGNEQFF.

The V and J genes are TRBV12-3 or TRBV12-4 and TRBJ2-3; 7 positions match TRBD2. CDR3 length equals 14 residues. V was clipped by 5 bases and J by 3 bases; unmatched bases: 5. The CDR3 DNA reads TGTGCCAGCAGTCGTACTAGCGTGACAGATACGCAGTATTTT. Its protein is CASSRTSVTDTQYF.

This clonotype was recorded a few times. J is TRBJ2-7 and V is TRBV18; no reliable D call. Germline loops: CDR1 KGHSH, CDR2 LQKENI. Deletions cut 6 bases from V and 5 bases from J, with 11 bases between. The CDR3 sequence is 12 residues long. The CDR3 loop reads CASSPHANEQYF. CDR3 coding DNA: TGTGCCAGCTCCCCGCACGCGAACGAGCAGTACTTC. Drawing the rest from reference TRBV18 and TRBJ2-7, the complete variable domain is NAGVMQNPRHLVRRRGQEARLRCSPMKGHSHVYWYRQLPEEGLKFMVYLQKENIIDESGMPKERFSAEFPKEGPSILRIQQVVRGDSAAYFCASSPHANEQYFGPGTRLTVT.